This TCR beta chain was sequenced during a study of CD8+ T cells in alopecia areata. Study overall: After 6 to 18 months of tofacitinib, follow-up continued 6 months off drug.

Treatment reported: oral pan-JAK inhibitor, 5-10 mg twice daily. Study-level findings and limits: Lesional tissue from the scalp (especially in alopecia totalis/universalis) showed higher clonality than normal scalp. In scalp and blood, many expanded lesional clones persisted during tofacitinib. Having just one nonresponder leaves the connection between baseline CD8+ expansion and response unresolved.

As the sequencing template, cDNA was produced by extracting RNA and reverse transcribing it. The protocol was immunoSEQ multiplex PCR, while the TCRdb copy is restricted to in-frame clones and leaves out a portion. Altogether about 160,000 clones are present, around three fifths being singletons, with the ten largest covering 0.91%. V lost 3 bases, J lost 5 bases, and 6 bases stayed unmatched. The CDR3 spans 14 residues. Germline CDR1 SGHRS, CDR2 YFSETQ. Note on this clone: Its antigen is currently unknown.

The chain uses TRBV5-1 and TRBJ1-1, with TRBD1 matching 8 bases. Sequencing used CD4+ T cells sorted from blood, obtained at week 4, from a patient treated with tofacitinib. The sequence was obtained from a human donor with alopecia areata. The CDR3 nucleotides are TGCGCCAGCAGCTCCGGACAGGGCGAAACTGAAGCTTTCTTT. It codes for CASSSGQGETEAFF.